These T cell receptor beta chains were read from a single sample in a study of cytomegalovirus exposure and HLA in healthy donors. Clones were read by immunoSEQ multiplex PCR, and TCRdb kept only the in-frame ones, dropping some. The data hold under 150,000 clones, with around 85% observed a single time. The sample comprised PBMCs. The receptors originated from a boy between 5 and 17 years old in good health and CMV-seronegative. Each CDR3 is given with its conserved first and last residue. A D gene is named only where the DNA matches it firmly. Clone size appears in some rows only: once, few, many, or a class for an expanded clone.

abundance: few; v_gene: TRBV13; d_gene: .; j_gene: TRBJ1-5; CDR3aa: CASSEGVSQPQHF; CDR3nt: TGTGCCAGCAGCGAGGGTGTAAGTCAGCCCCAGCATTTT
abundance: .; v_gene: TRBV30; d_gene: .; j_gene: TRBJ2-2; CDR3aa: CAWSITGTGELFF; CDR3nt: TGTGCCTGGAGTATTACGGGCACCGGGGAGCTGTTTTTT
abundance: .; v_gene: TRBV2; d_gene: TRBD2; j_gene: TRBJ2-3; CDR3aa: CASRETSGGTHASTDTQYF; CDR3nt: TGTGCCAGCAGGGAGACTAGCGGGGGAACACATGCTAGCACAGATACGCAGTATTTT
abundance: .; v_gene: TRBV9; d_gene: .; j_gene: TRBJ1-1; CDR3aa: CASSVAQKNTEAFF; CDR3nt: TGTGCCAGCAGCGTAGCTCAGAAAAACACTGAAGCTTTCTTT
abundance: .; v_gene: TRBV7-2; d_gene: TRBD2; j_gene: TRBJ2-1; CDR3aa: CASDLGLADYNEQFF; CDR3nt: TGTGCCAGTGATCTAGGACTAGCTGACTACAATGAGCAGTTCTTC
abundance: .; v_gene: TRBV2; d_gene: .; j_gene: TRBJ1-6; CDR3aa: CASSEGLSTNSPLHF; CDR3nt: TGTGCCAGCAGTGAGGGCCTCTCTACGAATTCACCCCTCCACTTT
abundance: .; v_gene: TRBV9; d_gene: .; j_gene: TRBJ2-3; CDR3aa: CASSVIPGGGTDTQYF; CDR3nt: TGTGCCAGCAGCGTAATTCCCGGCGGTGGCACAGATACGCAGTATTTT
abundance: once; v_gene: TRBV7-3; d_gene: .; j_gene: TRBJ2-1; CDR3aa: CASSSQGQTSSNEQFF; CDR3nt: TGTGCCAGCAGCTCCCAAGGACAGACTAGCTCCAATGAGCAGTTCTTC
abundance: once; v_gene: TRBV19; d_gene: .; j_gene: TRBJ2-1; CDR3aa: CASSQEGGNEQFF; CDR3nt: TGTGCCAGTAGTCAGGAGGGCGGGAATGAGCAGTTCTTC
abundance: .; v_gene: TRBV25-1; d_gene: .; j_gene: TRBJ2-2; CDR3aa: CASSETDTGELFF; CDR3nt: TGTGCCAGCAGTGAAACAGACACCGGGGAGCTGTTTTTT
abundance: .; v_gene: TRBV7-6; d_gene: TRBD2; j_gene: TRBJ2-3; CDR3aa: CASSLDGGGTDTQYF; CDR3nt: TGTGCCAGCAGCTTAGATGGGGGGGGCACAGATACGCAGTATTTT
abundance: .; v_gene: TRBV7-8; d_gene: .; j_gene: TRBJ1-1; CDR3aa: CASSIQDFNTEAFF; CDR3nt: TGTGCCAGCAGCATACAGGATTTTAACACTGAAGCTTTCTTT
abundance: .; v_gene: TRBV15; d_gene: .; j_gene: TRBJ1-3; CDR3aa: CATSKRSFNSGNTIYF; CDR3nt: TGTGCCACCAGCAAGCGCAGCTTTAACTCTGGAAACACCATATATTTT
abundance: .; v_gene: TRBV7-9; d_gene: TRBD1; j_gene: TRBJ2-5; CDR3aa: CASQSGQGYVTQYF; CDR3nt: TGTGCCAGCCAATCGGGACAGGGCTATGTGACCCAGTACTTC
abundance: .; v_gene: TRBV4-2; d_gene: .; j_gene: TRBJ1-5; CDR3aa: CASSQDVRGGGGNQPQHF; CDR3nt: TGTGCCAGCAGCCAAGATGTCAGGGGTGGGGGCGGCAATCAGCCCCAGCATTTT
abundance: .; v_gene: TRBV25-1; d_gene: .; j_gene: TRBJ1-2; CDR3aa: CASSVRGFRGYTF; CDR3nt: TGTGCCAGCAGTGTAAGGGGTTTTCGTGGCTACACCTTC
abundance: .; v_gene: TRBV6-4; d_gene: .; j_gene: TRBJ1-6; CDR3aa: CASSEGFGDSPLHF; CDR3nt: TGTGCCAGCAGTGAGGGGTTCGGGGATTCACCCCTCCACTTT
abundance: once; v_gene: TRBV10-3; d_gene: .; j_gene: TRBJ2-5; CDR3aa: CAISEASSGETQYF; CDR3nt: TGTGCCATCAGTGAGGCTAGCAGTGGAGAGACCCAGTACTTC
abundance: once; v_gene: TRBV5-1; d_gene: .; j_gene: TRBJ2-1; CDR3aa: CASSLDNYQRVF; CDR3nt: TGCGCCAGCAGCCTGGACAACTACCAGCGGGTCTTC
abundance: .; v_gene: TRBV5-1; d_gene: .; j_gene: TRBJ2-1; CDR3aa: CASSLVSANNEQFF; CDR3nt: TGCGCCAGCAGCTTGGTTAGCGCGAACAATGAGCAGTTCTTC
abundance: once; v_gene: TRBV6-5; d_gene: .; j_gene: TRBJ1-2; CDR3aa: CASSPYLGLNYGYTF; CDR3nt: TGTGCCAGCAGCCCTTACCTTGGACTTAACTATGGCTACACCTTC
abundance: .; v_gene: TRBV5-1; d_gene: TRBD2; j_gene: TRBJ2-5; CDR3aa: CASSGTSGGAETQYF; CDR3nt: TGCGCCAGCTCGGGGACTAGCGGGGGGGCAGAGACCCAGTACTTC
abundance: .; v_gene: TRBV7-6; d_gene: .; j_gene: TRBJ2-1; CDR3aa: CASSKRVNEQFF; CDR3nt: TGTGCCAGCTCAAAGCGGGTCAATGAGCAGTTCTTC
abundance: .; v_gene: TRBV5-6; d_gene: TRBD2; j_gene: TRBJ2-7; CDR3aa: CASSLAGGSYEQYF; CDR3nt: TGTGCCAGCAGCCTAGCGGGAGGGAGCTACGAGCAGTACTTC
abundance: once; v_gene: TRBV4-1; d_gene: TRBD2; j_gene: TRBJ2-7; CDR3aa: CASSQEKGLAFNEQYF; CDR3nt: TGCGCCAGCAGCCAAGAGAAGGGACTAGCGTTCAACGAGCAGTACTTC
abundance: .; v_gene: TRBV6-4; d_gene: TRBD1; j_gene: TRBJ1-2; CDR3aa: CASSRTGDYGYTF; CDR3nt: TGTGCCAGCAGCAGGACAGGAGACTATGGCTACACCTTC
abundance: .; v_gene: TRBV2; d_gene: .; j_gene: TRBJ2-5; CDR3aa: CASSEDLRETQYF; CDR3nt: TGTGCCAGCAGTGAAGATTTGAGGGAGACCCAGTACTTC
abundance: .; v_gene: TRBV7-2; d_gene: TRBD2; j_gene: TRBJ2-1; CDR3aa: CASSVNKAGKYNEQFF; CDR3nt: TGTGCCAGCAGCGTGAACAAAGCGGGAAAGTACAATGAGCAGTTCTTC
abundance: .; v_gene: TRBV5-1; d_gene: .; j_gene: TRBJ2-7; CDR3aa: CASSPPQRNYEQYF; CDR3nt: TGCGCCAGCAGCCCCCCCCAGCGGAACTACGAGCAGTACTTC
abundance: once; v_gene: TRBV7-8; d_gene: TRBD2; j_gene: TRBJ2-3; CDR3aa: CASSARLAGAADTQYF; CDR3nt: TGTGCCAGCAGCGCAAGACTAGCGGGAGCGGCAGATACGCAGTATTTT
abundance: few; v_gene: TRBV5-4; d_gene: .; j_gene: TRBJ1-1; CDR3aa: CASSLWAGARSSTEAFF; CDR3nt: TGTGCCAGCAGCTTGTGGGCAGGGGCTCGCTCAAGCACTGAAGCTTTCTTT
abundance: few; v_gene: TRBV4-3; d_gene: .; j_gene: TRBJ1-1; CDR3aa: CASSLQHRNTEAFF; CDR3nt: TGCGCCAGCAGCCTACAGCACAGGAACACTGAAGCTTTCTTT
abundance: .; v_gene: TRBV6-1; d_gene: TRBD2; j_gene: TRBJ2-2; CDR3aa: CASVSGGAGGELFF; CDR3nt: TGTGCCAGCGTCAGCGGGGGGGCTGGCGGGGAGCTGTTTTTT
abundance: .; v_gene: TRBV25-1; d_gene: .; j_gene: TRBJ2-2; CDR3aa: CASSESYTGSSVGELFF; CDR3nt: TGTGCCAGCAGTGAATCCTATACAGGGAGTAGCGTCGGGGAGCTGTTTTTT
abundance: .; v_gene: TRBV29-1; d_gene: TRBD2; j_gene: TRBJ2-2; CDR3aa: CSAMRGGPGELFF; CDR3nt: TGCAGCGCGATGCGGGGGGGCCCCGGGGAGCTGTTTTTT
abundance: .; v_gene: TRBV21-1; d_gene: .; j_gene: TRBJ1-2; CDR3aa: CASSKEGQKRNGYTF; CDR3nt: TGTGCCAGCAGCAAAGAGGGACAGAAAAGAAATGGCTACACCTTC
abundance: .; v_gene: TRBV7-8; d_gene: .; j_gene: TRBJ1-2; CDR3aa: CASSLAGANYGYTF; CDR3nt: TGTGCCAGCAGCTTAGCGGGGGCAAACTATGGCTACACCTTC
abundance: .; v_gene: TRBV7-6; d_gene: TRBD2; j_gene: TRBJ2-7; CDR3aa: CASSPGLAGAYEQYF; CDR3nt: TGTGCCAGCAGCCCCGGACTAGCGGGAGCCTACGAGCAGTACTTC
abundance: few; v_gene: TRBV7-9; d_gene: .; j_gene: TRBJ1-1; CDR3aa: CASSQARGEAFF; CDR3nt: TGTGCCAGCAGCCAAGCCAGGGGTGAAGCTTTCTTT
abundance: .; v_gene: TRBV7-9; d_gene: .; j_gene: TRBJ2-1; CDR3aa: CASSPRYNEQFF; CDR3nt: TGTGCCAGCAGCCCTAGATACAATGAGCAGTTCTTC
abundance: .; v_gene: TRBV7-8; d_gene: TRBD1; j_gene: TRBJ2-7; CDR3aa: CASSLGTGSYEQYF; CDR3nt: TGTGCCAGCAGCTTAGGGACAGGCTCCTACGAGCAGTACTTC
abundance: .; v_gene: TRBV19; d_gene: TRBD2; j_gene: TRBJ2-1; CDR3aa: CASSILGAGEDNEQFF; CDR3nt: TGTGCCAGTAGTATATTAGGAGCGGGAGAAGACAATGAGCAGTTCTTC
abundance: .; v_gene: TRBV29-1; d_gene: .; j_gene: TRBJ1-1; CDR3aa: CSVQGRTEAFF; CDR3nt: TGCAGCGTACAGGGACGTACTGAAGCTTTCTTT
abundance: .; v_gene: TRBV9; d_gene: .; j_gene: TRBJ1-1; CDR3aa: CASSTDRNTEAFF; CDR3nt: TGTGCCAGCAGCACCGACAGGAACACTGAAGCTTTCTTT
abundance: .; v_gene: TRBV7-2; d_gene: TRBD1; j_gene: TRBJ2-7; CDR3aa: CASSLGTGGENRYEQYF; CDR3nt: TGTGCCAGCAGCTTGGGGACAGGGGGAGAAAATCGGTACGAGCAGTACTTC
abundance: few; v_gene: TRBV7-9; d_gene: .; j_gene: TRBJ1-5; CDR3aa: CASSFDRSNQPQHF; CDR3nt: TGTGCCAGCAGCTTCGACAGAAGCAATCAGCCCCAGCATTTT
abundance: .; v_gene: TRBV4-2; d_gene: TRBD1; j_gene: TRBJ1-2; CDR3aa: CASSNEGAYGYTF; CDR3nt: TGTGCCAGCAGCAATGAGGGGGCTTATGGCTACACCTTC
abundance: few; v_gene: TRBV19; d_gene: .; j_gene: TRBJ1-1; CDR3aa: CASSRDTRLNTEAFF; CDR3nt: TGTGCCAGTAGCCGGGACACCCGTCTGAACACTGAAGCTTTCTTT
abundance: .; v_gene: TRBV18; d_gene: .; j_gene: TRBJ2-3; CDR3aa: CASSPLSGFTDTQYF; CDR3nt: TGTGCCAGCTCACCTCTATCAGGATTCACAGATACGCAGTATTTT
abundance: .; v_gene: TRBV18; d_gene: TRBD1; j_gene: TRBJ2-2; CDR3aa: CASSEGQANTGELFF; CDR3nt: TGTGCCAGCTCGGAGGGACAGGCGAACACCGGGGAGCTGTTTTTT
abundance: .; v_gene: TRBV5-1; d_gene: TRBD1; j_gene: TRBJ2-6; CDR3aa: CASSLRQGDSGANVLTF; CDR3nt: TGCGCCAGCAGCTTACGACAGGGTGACTCTGGGGCCAACGTCCTGACTTTC
abundance: .; v_gene: TRBV10-3; d_gene: TRBD1; j_gene: TRBJ1-1; CDR3aa: CAIMEQGAAEAFF; CDR3nt: TGTGCCATCATGGAGCAGGGGGCGGCTGAAGCTTTCTTT
abundance: .; v_gene: TRBV7-9; d_gene: TRBD1; j_gene: TRBJ1-3; CDR3aa: CASSWGQSSGNTIYF; CDR3nt: TGTGCCAGCAGCTGGGGACAGTCCTCTGGAAACACCATATATTTT
abundance: .; v_gene: TRBV4-3; d_gene: TRBD1; j_gene: TRBJ2-1; CDR3aa: CASSQGTGGSSYNEQFF; CDR3nt: TGCGCCAGCAGCCAAGGGACAGGGGGCAGCTCCTACAATGAGCAGTTCTTC
abundance: few; v_gene: TRBV6-1; d_gene: TRBD1; j_gene: TRBJ1-1; CDR3aa: CASSELQGARAFF; CDR3nt: TGTGCCAGCAGTGAACTACAGGGGGCCAGGGCTTTCTTT
abundance: .; v_gene: TRBV7-6; d_gene: .; j_gene: TRBJ1-1; CDR3aa: CASSLDPQGTMNTEAFF; CDR3nt: TGTGCCAGCAGCTTAGACCCCCAGGGGACTATGAACACTGAAGCTTTCTTT
abundance: .; v_gene: TRBV30; d_gene: .; j_gene: TRBJ2-1; CDR3aa: CAWKSDFYNEQFF; CDR3nt: TGTGCCTGGAAATCCGACTTCTACAATGAGCAGTTCTTC
abundance: .; v_gene: TRBV7-2; d_gene: .; j_gene: TRBJ1-3; CDR3aa: CASSYATNSGNTIYF; CDR3nt: TGTGCCAGCAGCTATGCAACAAACTCTGGAAACACCATATATTTT
abundance: once; v_gene: TRBV27; d_gene: .; j_gene: TRBJ1-5; CDR3aa: CASSLLGGDQPQHF; CDR3nt: TGTGCCAGCAGTTTATTGGGGGGGGATCAGCCCCAGCATTTT